The 10 T cell receptor beta chains below were found in one sample sequenced in a study of blood T cell repertoires in COVID-19. Clones were sequenced by immunoSEQ multiplex PCR, and TCRdb holds only the in-frame ones, with some missing. The sample consists of over 200,000 clones, about 90% of them appearing once. Sequencing was performed on peripheral blood. Source of these receptors: a man younger than 40 with acute or convalescent COVID-19.

The chain couples TRBV7-2 to TRBJ1-5; 7 bases map to TRBD1. Germline assignment: CDR1 SGHTA and CDR2 FQGNSA. The CDR3 is made up of 15 amino acids. V was clipped by 5 bases and J by 13 bases; unmatched bases: 17. The CDR3 sequence is CASSLAQGDPINQHF. The CDR3 nucleotides read TGTGCCAGCAGCCTCGCCCAGGGGGACCCAATCAATCAGCATTTT. Based on the CDR3 plus reference TRBV7-2 and TRBJ1-5, the full variable domain is GAGVSQSPSNKVTEKGKDVELRCDPISGHTALYWYRQSLGQGLEFLIYFQGNSAPDKSGLPSDRFSAERTGGSVSTLTIQRTQQEDSAVYLCASSLAQGDPINQHFGDGTRLSIL.

V usage is TRBV5-1 and J usage is TRBJ1-1; a possible D gene is TRBD1 (5 bases). In germline, CDR1 is SGHRS, CDR2 YFSETQ. The CDR3 sequence is 14 residues long. V was pared by 4 bases and J by 1 base, with 11 bases between. CDR3 amino acids: CASSRSDRNTEAFF. The CDR3 DNA follows: TGCGCCAGCAGCAGGTCTGACAGGAACACTGAAGCTTTCTTT.

This chain links TRBV27 with TRBJ2-1, with TRBD2 matching 9 bases. V was pared by 2 bases and J by 0 bases, with 8 bases of the junction left unmatched. Germline CDR1 reads MNHEY; CDR2 reads SMNVEV (reference sequence). This CDR3 spans 18 amino acids. CDR3 nucleotide sequence: TGTGCCAGCAGTTTAGCTAGCGGGACTGCCCTCTCCTACAATGAGCAGTTCTTC. Translation gives CASSLASGTALSYNEQFF.

The chain uses TRBV4-2 and TRBJ1-2; D is ambiguous. The CDR3 is made up of 14 amino acids. CDR1 is LGHNA, CDR2 YNFKEQ, per germline. V was cut by 1 base and J by 8 bases, with 14 bases left in between. The CDR3 spells CASSQGGSARGYTF. The CDR3 nucleotides are TGTGCCAGCAGCCAAGGCGGCAGTGCTCGAGGCTACACCTTC.

V and J are TRBV3-1 (or the pseudogene TRBV3-2) and TRBJ2-5; possible D gene TRBD2, 6 bases. Germline V gene lookup returns CDR1 LGHDT and CDR2 YNNKEL (reference sequence). Trimming took off 4 bases at V and 1 base at J, with 19 bases between the two ends. The CDR3 consists of 17 residues. In DNA, the CDR3 is TGTGCCAGCAGCCTGTTAGTGGGTGGGACTTTCCAAGAGACCCAGTACTTC. Amino acids: CASSLLVGGTFQETQYF.

This chain links TRBV11-2 with TRBJ1-3; unclear D gene. CDR1 and CDR2 (germline): SGHAT, FQNNGV. This CDR3 is 17 amino acids long. V gave up 4 bases and J gave up 3 bases, with 19 bases separating them. DNA of the CDR3: TGTGCCAGCAGCTCCTTCGCGGAGGGCGTCCTTGGAAACACCATATATTTT. It yields the protein CASSSFAEGVLGNTIYF. Full variable domain (missing parts from reference TRBV11-2 and TRBJ1-3): EAGVAQSPRYKIIEKRQSVAFWCNPISGHATLYWYQQILGQGPKLLIQFQNNGVVDDSQLPKDRFSAERLKGVDSTLKIQPAKLEDSAVYLCASSSFAEGVLGNTIYFGEGSWLTVV.

This chain connects TRBV11-1 to TRBJ1-1, with 7 bases that match TRBD1. Germline trimming cut 5 bases from V and 7 bases from J; bases unmatched to any gene: 4. Germline V gene lookup returns CDR1 SGHAT and CDR2 FQDESV (reference sequence). The CDR3 runs to 12 residues. Written as DNA, the CDR3 is TGTGCCAGCAGCATGGACAGGTTTGAAGCTTTCTTT. It is translated as CASSMDRFEAFF.

This clone has just one count. The chain joins TRBV6-5 to TRBJ2-1; TRBD2 agrees at 10 bases. There are 14 residues in the CDR3. Germline CDR1 and CDR2: MNHEY and SVGAGI. V lost 4 bases and J lost 9; bases outside the gene matches: 6. The DNA for the CDR3 is TGTGCCAGCAGTTCCCTAGCGGGAGTCGGTGAGCAGTTCTTC. This sequence encodes CASSSLAGVGEQFF.

The V call is TRBV18, the J call TRBJ2-1; D gene uncertain. The germline gives CDR1 KGHSH, CDR2 LQKENI. The CDR3 is 14 residues long. The germline V and J ends were trimmed by 2 bases and 10 bases, with 15 bases remaining between them. The CDR3 spells CASSPENSLAEQFF. The CDR3 DNA sequence: TGTGCCAGCTCACCAGAAAACAGCCTGGCGGAGCAGTTCTTC.

This sequence joins TRBV14 and TRBJ2-7, with 9 bases lining up with TRBD2. The CDR3 runs 17 residues. The V gene's germline CDR1 is SGHDN and CDR2 FVKESK. With V trimmed by 4 bases and J by 3 bases, 13 bases remained unmatched. CDR3 in amino acids: CASSPLAGGGAVYEQYF. For the CDR3, the DNA is TGTGCCAGCAGCCCCCTAGCCGGCGGGGGGGCTGTCTACGAGCAGTACTTC.